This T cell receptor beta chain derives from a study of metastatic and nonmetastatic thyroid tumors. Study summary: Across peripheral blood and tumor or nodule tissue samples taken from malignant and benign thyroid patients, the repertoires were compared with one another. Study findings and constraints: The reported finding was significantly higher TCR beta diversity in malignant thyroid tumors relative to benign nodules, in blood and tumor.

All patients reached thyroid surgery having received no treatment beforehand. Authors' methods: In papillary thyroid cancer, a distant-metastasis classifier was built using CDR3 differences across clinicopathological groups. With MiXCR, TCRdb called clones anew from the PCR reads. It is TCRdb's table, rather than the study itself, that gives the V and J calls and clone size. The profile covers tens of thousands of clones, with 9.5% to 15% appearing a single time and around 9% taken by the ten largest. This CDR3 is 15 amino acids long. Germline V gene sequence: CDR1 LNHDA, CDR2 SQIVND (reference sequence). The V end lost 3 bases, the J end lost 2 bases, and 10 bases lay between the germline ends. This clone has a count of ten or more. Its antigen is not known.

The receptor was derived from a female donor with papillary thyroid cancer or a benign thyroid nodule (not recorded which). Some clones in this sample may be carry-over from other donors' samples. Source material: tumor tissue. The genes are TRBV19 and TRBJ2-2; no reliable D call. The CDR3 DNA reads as TGTGCCAGTAGTATGTTGGACCGAAACACCGGGGAGCTGTTTTTT. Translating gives CASSMLDRNTGELFF. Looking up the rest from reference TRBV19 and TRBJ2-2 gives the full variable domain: DGGITQSPKYLFRKEGQNVTLSCEQNLNHDAMYWYRQDPGQGLRLIYYSQIVNDFQKGDIAEGYSVSREKKESFPLTVTSAQKNPTAFYLCASSMLDRNTGELFFGEGSRLTVL.